The clone carrying this TCR beta chain was observed a few times. Its matching antigen is unknown. Germline V gene sequence: CDR1 SGHDT, CDR2 YYEEEE. This CDR3 contains 13 residues. The V gene end was trimmed by 6 bases and the J gene end by 7 bases; junction bases not matched to a gene: 7. These data come from a study of cytomegalovirus exposure and HLA in healthy donors. Study-level points and caveats: Presence/absence analysis assumed near-uniform sequencing depth across donors. As a later analysis showed, a missense DCLRE1C variant was linked to trimming of TCR beta V- and J-genes. As a later analysis revealed, the rate of TCR association differed by HLA locus, with DRB1 most and HLA-C fewest.

Primers included in the PCR were 60 Vbeta and 13 Jbeta primers. Assay used: immunoSEQ multiplex PCR; TCRdb lists only in-frame clones, some missing. The repertoire holds 150,000 to 200,000 clones, approximately 85% seen once, with almost 9.5% in the top ten. Donors in the study were healthy people who gave bone marrow. The sequence was obtained from a man aged 18 to 30 in good health and CMV-seropositive. This sequence joins TRBV5-6 and TRBJ1-2; 9 nucleotides line up with TRBD1. Sequenced sample: PBMCs. The chain's CDR3 is CASIITTGGGYTF. The CDR3 nucleotides read TGTGCCAGCATCATTACGACAGGGGGTGGCTACACCTTC.